Listed here are 14 T cell receptor beta chains from one sample, sequenced in a study of preoperative IRX-2 immunotherapy in early breast cancer. Repertoires were generated with immunoSEQ multiplex PCR, while TCRdb's copy carries only in-frame clones and drops some. The repertoire holds 20,000 to 25,000 clones, with about 90% as singletons. The treatment: preoperative locoregional IRX-2 cytokine immunotherapy. Sequencing used tumor tissue, obtained after IRX-2 immunotherapy. All receptors derive from a human donor with breast cancer.

The V gene is TRBV27, the J gene TRBJ1-1, with TRBD1 matching over 8 bases. Trimming removed 4 bases from V and 11 bases from J; junction bases left unmatched: 3. The CDR3 consists of 11 residues. Per germline, CDR1 MNHEY and CDR2 SMNVEV (reference sequence). Here the CDR3 DNA reads TGTGCCAGCAGTTATCAGGGGGCGGCTTTCTTT. Its protein is CASSYQGAAFF.

The CDR3 protein is CAISESGGMQYF. The CDR3 coding sequence is TGTGCCATCAGTGAGTCGGGGGGGATGCAGTATTTT. The chain has TRBV10-3 and TRBJ2-3; TRBD2 agrees at 7 bases. This CDR3 has 12 residues. CDR1 is ENHRY and CDR2 is SYGVKD in the germline V gene. Germline trimming cut 0 bases from V and 11 bases from J; bases unmatched to any gene: 2.

The chain carries TRBV12-5 and TRBJ1-5, with 9 bases aligning to TRBD1. CDR1 is LGHNT, CDR2 FRNRAP, per germline. The CDR3 totals 16 residues. The ends lost 6 bases at V and 3 bases at J; junction bases unmatched: 9. CDR3 nucleotide sequence: TGTGCTAGTGGACAGGGGGCGTTCTTGGACAATCAGCCCCAGCATTTT. Its translation is CASGQGAFLDNQPQHF. Based on the CDR3 plus reference TRBV12-5 and TRBJ1-5, the full variable domain is DARVTQTPRHKVTEMGQEVTMRCQPILGHNTVFWYRQTMMQGLELLAYFRNRAPLDDSGMPKDRFSAEMPDATLATLKIQPSEPRDSAVYFCASGQGAFLDNQPQHFGDGTRLSIL.

A single count supports this clone. The CDR3 is CASRTGLAGTDTQYF. CDR3 DNA sequence: TGTGCCAGCCGTACCGGACTAGCGGGGACAGATACGCAGTATTTT. The V gene is TRBV28, the J gene TRBJ2-3, with 12 positions matching TRBD2. This CDR3 spans 15 amino acids. CDR1 and CDR2 from the germline V gene are MDHEN and SYDVKM. V lost 8 bases, J lost 3 bases, and 6 bases stayed unmatched.

This rearrangement joins TRBV27 to TRBJ1-4, with 9 bases aligning to TRBD1. V was pared by 4 bases and J by 7 bases, with 4 bases of the junction left unmatched. Germline V gives CDR1 MNHEY, CDR2 SMNVEV (reference sequence). This CDR3 contains 14 residues. This CDR3 is CASSYRGQGEKLFF. Written as DNA, the CDR3 is TGTGCCAGCAGTTACAGGGGGCAGGGTGAAAAACTGTTTTTT.

In its sample, this clone was seen once. The chain recombines TRBV28 with TRBJ1-6; D remains unclear. Germline lookup yields CDR1 MDHEN and CDR2 SYDVKM. The CDR3 runs to 13 residues. V was shortened by 6 bases and J by 7 bases, with 10 bases between the two germline ends. The CDR3 DNA sequence: TGTGCCAGCAGAGGACTGCAGAATTCACCCCTCCACTTT. Its protein is CASRGLQNSPLHF.

The chain joins TRBV6-6 to TRBJ1-2; 7 nucleotides agree with TRBD1. From germline, CDR1 is MNHNY and CDR2 SVGAGI (reference sequence). After removal of 5 bases from V and 6 bases from J, the junction contained 9 bases not matched to a gene. This CDR3 is built from 14 residues. The DNA of the CDR3 is TGTGCCAGCAGTCCGACAGGGCTTATCGATGGCTACACCTTC. Translating gives CASSPTGLIDGYTF.

This clone was counted once. This chain connects TRBV9 to TRBJ2-1; perhaps TRBD2 as D (7 bases). V dropped 0 bases and J dropped 8 bases, with 18 bases sitting between them. The germline CDR1 and CDR2 sequences are SGDLS and YYNGEE. CDR3 length: 16 amino acids. CDR3 DNA: TGTGCCAGCAGCGTAGCGGGGGGCCAGGGGTTCCATGAGCAGTTCTTC. Amino acids: CASSVAGGQGFHEQFF.

The chain uses TRBV5-5 and TRBJ1-1; D is unresolved. CDR1 is SGHKS, CDR2 YYEKEE, per germline (reference sequence). The CDR3 spans 11 residues. With 0 bases removed from V and 5 bases from J, the gap between germline ends came to 2 bases. In nucleotides, the CDR3 is TGTGCCAGCAGCTTGGTAACTGAAGCTTTCTTT. Protein sequence: CASSLVTEAFF. Complete variable domain (other parts from reference TRBV5-5 and TRBJ1-1): DAGVTQSPTHLIKTRGQQVTLRCSPISGHKSVSWYQQVLGQGPQFIFQYYEKEERGRGNFPDRFSARQFPNYSSELNVNALLLGDSALYLCASSLVTEAFFGQGTRLTVV.

The chain is built from TRBV7-6 and TRBJ2-7; perhaps TRBD1 as D (5 bases). Germline V gene sequence: CDR1 SGHVS, CDR2 FNYEAQ. The V end lost 5 bases, the J end lost 4 bases, and 9 bases lay between the germline ends. The CDR3 has 12 amino acids. This CDR3 is CASSTQGYEQYF. The CDR3 nucleotides read TGTGCCAGCAGCACCCAGGGTTACGAGCAGTACTTC.

This rearrangement joins TRBV5-7 to TRBJ2-7, with D maybe TRBD1 (5 bases). TRBV5-7 is recorded as an ORF, its role being uncertain. The CDR3 runs to 16 residues. V lost 4 bases to trimming and J lost 5 bases, with 22 bases between them. CDR3 in DNA: TGTGCCAGCAGCCCCACTTTTAGGGGAATAGGGAACGAGCAGTACGTC. Its translation: CASSPTFRGIGNEQYV.

This clone was observed a handful of times. The J gene is TRBJ1-5, the V gene TRBV5-8, with no clear D. CDR3 length equals 14 residues. Germline V CDR1 and CDR2: SGHTS, YDEGEE. Trimming took off 6 bases at V and 11 bases at J, with 21 bases between the two ends. The chain's CDR3 is CASIPRVGVGAQHF. In nucleotides, the CDR3 is TGTGCCAGCATCCCCAGAGTTGGAGTTGGCGCCCAGCATTTT.

The rearrangement uses TRBV9 and TRBJ1-1; D is perhaps TRBD1 (5 bases). Germline CDR1 SGDLS, CDR2 YYNGEE. CDR3 length: 13 amino acids. V was shortened by 4 bases and J by 1 base, with 8 bases between the two germline ends. CDR3 in DNA: TGTGCCAGCAGCATGGGGCAGAACACTGAAGCTTTCTTT. Translating gives CASSMGQNTEAFF.

The chain recombines TRBV19 with TRBJ2-7, with TRBD1 matching over 7 bases. CDR1 and CDR2 from the germline V gene are LNHDA and SQIVND (reference sequence). The junction had 8 bases not matched to a gene; V was cut back by 5 bases and J by 1 base. The CDR3 consists of 15 residues. The CDR3 loop is CASSFSGGYSYEQYF. The CDR3 DNA sequence: TGTGCCAGTAGTTTTTCAGGGGGATATTCCTACGAGCAGTACTTC.